The 15 T cell receptor beta chains presented below share a single source sample, sequenced in a study of T-cell reconstitution after alpha-beta-depleted transplantation in children (TCRdb year 2016). Library prep was done by PCR. Sequencing took place on an Illumina HiSeq 2500. Molecular barcoding was employed in the preparation of TCR libraries, with unique molecular identifiers being used to normalize TCRbeta repertoire quantification. Starting from the raw public reads, TCRdb applied fastp trimming at Q25, assembled clones with MiXCR and retained in-frame beta chains. CDR3 protein sequences are deduplicated, and each keeps its most common genes and DNA. In this sample the table shows around 600,000 distinct CDR3 sequences, 15% to 20% of which occur a single time. 1.1% of the sample rests with the top ten. The material was PBMCs from the stem cell graft donor, obtained from the stem cell graft. The receptors here all came from a human donor who donated a stem cell graft to a child with acute myeloid leukemia.

Ten or more counts support this clonotype. The chain recombines TRBV7-2 with TRBJ2-1; TRBD1 matches at 10 bases. CDR3 length: 15 residues. Germline CDR1 and CDR2: SGHTA and FQGNSA. After removal of 0 bases from V and 4 bases from J, the junction contained 0 bases not matched to a gene. The CDR3 spells CASSLAGQGYNEQFF. Here the CDR3 DNA reads TGTGCCAGCAGCTTAGCGGGACAGGGGTACAATGAGCAGTTCTTC.

This clonotype was counted between two and nine times. The chain joins TRBV7-8 to TRBJ2-3, with 8 bases lining up with TRBD2. Germline CDR1 reads SGHVS; CDR2 reads FQNEAQ. V trimming: 1 base; J trimming: 3 bases; junction bases outside the gene matches: 6. This CDR3 comprises 16 residues. CDR3 sequence reads: CASSLGAGGLTDTQYF. In nucleotides, the CDR3 is TGTGCCAGCAGCTTAGGCGCGGGGGGATTAACAGATACGCAGTATTTT.

This clonotype has a count of ten or more. The chain combines TRBV20-1 with TRBJ2-2; 11 positions agree with TRBD2. V was clipped by 6 bases and J by 4 bases; unmatched bases: 10. The CDR3 extends over 16 amino acids. Germline-derived CDR1 and CDR2 are DFQATT and SNEGSKA (reference sequence). For the CDR3, the DNA is TGCAGTGCCCCCCTTGGGCTAGCGGGGGGCACCGGGGAGCTGTTTTTT. It is translated as CSAPLGLAGGTGELFF.

This clonotype has at least ten counts. The gene calls are TRBV20-1 and TRBJ2-5, with 7 bases identical to TRBD2. The CDR3 is 13 amino acids. The V segment lost 8 bases and the J segment 2 bases; nucleotides outside the gene matches: 8. Looked up from germline, CDR1 is DFQATT and CDR2 is SNEGSKA (reference sequence). This CDR3 is CSPRSAGQETQYF. The DNA of the CDR3 is TGCAGTCCGCGGTCAGCGGGGCAAGAGACCCAGTACTTC.

The sample holds a few counts of this clonotype. This chain links TRBV6-2 or TRBV6-3 with TRBJ1-5; TRBD1 might be the D (6 bases). The CDR3 runs to 15 residues. Germline CDR1 and CDR2: MNHEY and SVGEGT. V was clipped by 6 bases and J by 7 bases, with 19 bases between them. CDR3 residues: CASRTGPGLWQPQHF. The CDR3 coding sequence is TGTGCCAGCAGAACAGGGCCCGGGTTGTGGCAGCCCCAGCATTTT.

This clonotype has ten or more counts. The chain uses TRBV13 and TRBJ2-1; 15 nucleotides agree with TRBD2. The CDR3 loop spans 16 amino acids. V shed 4 bases, J shed 10 bases, and the junction held 8 bases outside the gene matches. Germline V gives CDR1 PRHDT, CDR2 FYEKMQ (reference sequence). This chain's CDR3 is CASSSMGLAGGWEQFF. The CDR3 DNA sequence: TGTGCCAGCAGCTCAATGGGACTAGCGGGGGGTTGGGAGCAGTTCTTC.

This sequence joins TRBV28 and TRBJ2-1; D unresolved. V lost 2 bases and J 9 bases, leaving 11 bases between the germline ends. The CDR3 totals 13 residues. Germline V CDR1 and CDR2: MDHEN, SYDVKM. The CDR3 protein is CASSLVSRLEQFF. CDR3 coding DNA: TGTGCCAGCAGTTTAGTCTCCCGCCTTGAGCAGTTCTTC.

This clonotype was seen repeatedly, ten times or more. The chain combines TRBV20-1 with TRBJ2-5; TRBD1 might be the D (5 bases). The CDR3 has 15 residues. Trimming took off 0 bases at V and 4 bases at J, with 15 bases between the two ends. CDR1 is DFQATT and CDR2 is SNEGSKA in the germline V gene (reference sequence). The chain's CDR3 is CSARDFGQGRETQYF. The DNA of the CDR3 is TGCAGTGCTAGAGATTTCGGCCAGGGAAGAGAGACCCAGTACTTC.

This clonotype was picked up a small number of times. This chain connects TRBV5-1 to TRBJ2-6; D gene unclear. The CDR3 totals 17 residues. Trimming removed 0 bases at V and 0 bases at J, with 10 bases between. Germline-derived CDR1 and CDR2 are SGHRS and YFSETQ. The CDR3 DNA follows: TGCGCCAGCAGCTTGGGGGCAGGTAGCTCTGGGGCCAACGTCCTGACTTTC. Translation gives CASSLGAGSSGANVLTF.

As concerns this clonotype: A read error may be the cause here, since a much bigger clone is one base away. This chain links TRBV5-6 with TRBJ2-1; weak D call: TRBD1 (5 bases). The DNA end is more similar to TRBJ2-7, so the J call may be wrong. CDR3 length equals 12 residues. Germline V gene lookup returns CDR1 SGHDT and CDR2 YYEEEE. CDR3 loop: CASSFQGGTQYF. The CDR3 DNA reads as TGTGCCAGCAGCTTTCAGGGCGGTACACAGTACTTC.

This clonotype was recorded many times. The genes are TRBV7-2 and TRBJ1-6, with a tentative D call TRBD1 (5 bases). Germline CDR1 and CDR2: SGHTA and FQGNSA. The CDR3 runs to 13 residues. V lost 6 bases and J 3 bases, leaving 6 bases between the germline ends. The CDR3 sequence: CASRGLYNSPLHF. CDR3 nucleotide sequence: TGTGCCAGCAGGGGGCTCTATAATTCACCCCTCCACTTT.

This clonotype was seen a handful of times. The chain is built from TRBV7-3 and TRBJ2-2; 10 nucleotides agree with TRBD1. CDR3 length equals 14 residues. Germline-derived CDR1 and CDR2 are SGHTA and FQGTGA. V shed 5 bases, J shed 8 bases, and the junction held 5 bases outside the gene matches. CDR3 sequence (DNA): TGTGCCAGCAGCGGCGAGGGACAGGGGGGGGAGCTGTTTTTT. This sequence encodes CASSGEGQGGELFF.

This clonotype was picked up many times. The V gene is TRBV20-1, the J gene TRBJ1-6; D may be TRBD1 (5 bases). The length of the CDR3 is 13 residues. The germline CDR1 and CDR2 sequences are DFQATT and SNEGSKA (reference sequence). Trimming removed 6 bases from V and 7 bases from J, with 13 bases in between. CDR3 sequence: CSAHRDLNSPLHF. For the CDR3, the DNA is TGCAGTGCCCACCGGGACTTAAATTCACCCCTCCACTTT.

In its sample, this clonotype was seen once. The chain joins TRBV4-1 to TRBJ1-3; a weak D match, TRBD1 (5 bases). V lost 1 base, J lost 9 bases, and 7 bases lay in between. The germline CDR1 and CDR2 sequences are MGHRA and YSYEKL. This CDR3 has 12 residues. This chain's CDR3 is CASSQVGGTIYF. DNA for the CDR3: TGCGCCAGCAGCCAAGTTGGGGGCACCATATATTTT.

The chain employs TRBV20-1 and TRBJ2-3; D is tentatively TRBD1 or TRBD2 (5 bases each). The germline gives CDR1 DFQATT, CDR2 SNEGSKA (reference sequence). V shed 5 bases and J shed 2 bases, with 20 bases lying between them. This CDR3 contains 16 residues. CDR3 amino acids: CSASQARGRFTDTQYF. For the CDR3, the DNA is TGCAGTGCTTCCCAGGCGAGGGGACGGTTCACAGATACGCAGTATTTT.